Here is one T cell receptor (beta chain) with its context. This entry comes from a study of blood T cell repertoires in COVID-19. About the study: Both acute and convalescent COVID-19 samples were obtained from the United States, Italy and Spain. The analysed material was cDNA or gDNA that came from T cells, B-cell-depleted T cells, or PBMCs.

This CDR3 spans 13 amino acids. CDR1 is ENHRY, CDR2 SYGVKD, per germline. V shed 6 bases and J shed 5 bases, with 13 bases lying between them. Original handling: The authors estimated nucleated cell counts from reference gene primer amplification. TCRdb's table, derived via immunoSEQ multiplex PCR, lists solely in-frame clones and lacks some. Clone size and the V and J calls come from that table; the DNA yielded D and trimming. Here the sample spans about 200,000 clones, about nine tenths being singletons. The source is a woman in her 70s with acute or convalescent COVID-19. The sample comprised peripheral blood. This chain links TRBV10-3 with TRBJ1-1; D is uncertain. The chain's CDR3 is CAISQSQMTEAFF. The CDR3 DNA follows: TGTGCCATCAGCCAGTCCCAGATGACTGAAGCTTTCTTT.